The clone carrying this TCR beta chain was detected only once. These data are taken from a study of blood T cell repertoires in COVID-19. Study details: Acute-phase and convalescent COVID-19 samples originated in the United States, Italy and Spain. T cells, B-cell-depleted T cells, or PBMCs supplied cDNA or gDNA.

With 6 bases removed from V and 4 bases from J, the gap between germline ends came to 19 bases. The CDR3 sequence is 16 residues long. Germline V CDR1 and CDR2: SNHLY, FYNNEI. In the source study's methods: Reference gene primer amplification yielded estimated nucleated cell counts. Sequencing was performed with immunoSEQ multiplex PCR; in TCRdb, only in-frame clones are kept and a portion is missing. V and J calls and clone size are given by that table; D and trimming were obtained from the DNA. Among about 71,000 clones listed, 90% were seen once. This clonotype originated in a woman younger than 30 with acute or convalescent COVID-19. Sequencing used peripheral blood. The gene calls are TRBV2 and TRBJ1-5, with D possibly TRBD1 on 6 matching bases. The CDR3 DNA follows: TGTGCCAGCAGGGGGGCAGGGCTTCTGATTAATCAGCCCCAGCATTTT. Encoded protein: CASRGAGLLINQPQHF.